This T cell receptor (beta chain) was observed in a study of blood T cell repertoires in COVID-19. This CDR3 comprises 14 residues. CDR1 is MNHNS and CDR2 is SASEGT in the germline V gene. The germline V and J ends were trimmed by 3 bases and 8 bases, with 13 bases remaining between them. Sequencing used immunoSEQ multiplex PCR; TCRdb keeps in-frame clones, though not all of them. The sample yields hundreds of thousands of clones, 84% seen once. The chain has TRBV6-1 and TRBJ1-4; D unresolved. The clonotype comes from a woman between 35 and 50 years old who had recovered from COVID-19. Sequenced sample: PBMCs or T cells enriched from blood (not recorded which). CDR3 protein: CASSETRRPEKLFF. The CDR3 coding sequence is TGTGCCAGCAGTGAGACACGTAGGCCAGAAAAACTGTTTTTT.